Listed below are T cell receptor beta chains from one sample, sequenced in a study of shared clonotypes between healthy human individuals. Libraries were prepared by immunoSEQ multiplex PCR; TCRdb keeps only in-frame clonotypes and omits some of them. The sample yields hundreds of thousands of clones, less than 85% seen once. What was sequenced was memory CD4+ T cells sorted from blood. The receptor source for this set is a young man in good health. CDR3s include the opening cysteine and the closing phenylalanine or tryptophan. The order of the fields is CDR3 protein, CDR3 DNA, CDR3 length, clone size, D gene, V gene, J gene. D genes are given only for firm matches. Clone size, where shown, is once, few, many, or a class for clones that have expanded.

CASSLRQLNTEAFF	TGTGCCAGCAGTCTTCGACAGCTGAACACTGAAGCTTTCTTT	14	.	.	TRBV6-1	TRBJ1-1
CASSLSHYGYTF	TGTGCCAGCAGTTTGTCTCATTATGGCTACACCTTC	12	once	.	TRBV28	TRBJ1-2
CASSTYRGASTDTQYF	TGTGCCAGCAGCACCTACAGGGGAGCTAGCACAGATACGCAGTATTTT	16	few	TRBD1	TRBV5-6	TRBJ2-3
CASSLNPGEQYF	TGTGCCAGCAGTTTAAACCCGGGGGAGCAGTACTTC	12	.	.	TRBV28	TRBJ2-7
CASSLRAGEGIQYF	TGTGCCAGCAGCTTGCGAGCGGGAGAAGGCATTCAGTACTTC	14	.	TRBD2	TRBV11-2	TRBJ2-4
CAWCLRGRILGLAGEQYF	TGTGCCTGGTGCCTTAGGGGAAGGATATTAGGACTAGCGGGCGAGCAGTACTTC	18	.	TRBD2	TRBV30	TRBJ2-7
CARSFFRGTDSYEQYF	TGTGCCAGAAGCTTCTTCCGTGGGACCGACTCCTACGAGCAGTACTTC	16	.	.	TRBV5-3	TRBJ2-7
CSVMGGNEQFF	TGCAGCGTTATGGGGGGAAATGAGCAGTTCTTC	11	once	.	TRBV29-1	TRBJ2-1
CASSSRQGMDTQYF	TGCGCCAGCAGCTCCAGACAGGGAATGGATACGCAGTATTTT	14	.	TRBD1	TRBV5-1	TRBJ2-3
CASSPQGNGYTF	TGTGCCAGCTCACCACAGGGGAATGGCTACACCTTC	12	.	.	TRBV18	TRBJ1-2
CASSRGQGISGANVLTF	TGCGCCAGCAGCCGCGGACAGGGCATCTCTGGGGCCAACGTCCTGACTTTC	17	.	TRBD1	TRBV5-1	TRBJ2-6
CASSAQMNTEAFF	TGCGCCAGCAGTGCCCAGATGAACACTGAAGCTTTCTTT	13	few	.	TRBV10-1	TRBJ1-1
CATRQDNQPQHF	TGTGCCACACGACAGGACAATCAGCCCCAGCATTTT	12	few	.	TRBV10-3	TRBJ1-5
CASRQTSGFNEQFF	TGTGCCAGCAGACAGACTAGCGGGTTTAATGAGCAGTTCTTC	14	.	TRBD2	TRBV6-1	TRBJ2-1
CASRSLGLGRYEQYF	TGTGCCAGCAGATCCCTGGGACTCGGTCGCTACGAGCAGTACTTC	15	.	.	TRBV28	TRBJ2-7
CASSPPGQGASTYGYTF	TGTGCCAGCAGTCCGCCGGGACAGGGGGCGAGTACCTATGGCTACACCTTC	17	.	TRBD1	TRBV28	TRBJ1-2
CASGEGQGASEQFF	TGCGCCAGCGGGGAGGGACAGGGGGCAAGTGAGCAGTTCTTC	14	.	TRBD1	TRBV5-1	TRBJ2-1
CASSLKLGVSYNEQFF	TGTGCCAGCAGCCTAAAGTTGGGGGTTTCCTACAATGAGCAGTTCTTC	16	many	.	TRBV14	TRBJ2-1
CASSRGRLELDGYTF	TGTGCCAGCTCACGGGGACGGCTCGAGCTCGATGGCTACACCTTC	15	once	.	TRBV18	TRBJ1-2
CASSLDRRAGELFF	TGTGCCAGCAGCTTAGATCGGAGGGCCGGGGAGCTGTTTTTT	14	few	.	TRBV11-2	TRBJ2-2
CASSLTYGQGDYEQYF	TGTGCCAGCAGTTTAACCTACGGACAGGGGGATTACGAGCAGTACTTC	16	.	TRBD1	TRBV28	TRBJ2-7
CASSSRQGASYEQCF	TGTGCCAGCAGCTCGAGACAGGGGGCTTCCTACGAGCAGTGCTTC	15	.	TRBD1	TRBV7-2	TRBJ2-7
CASTRLGTYEQYF	TGTGCCAGCACCCGACTGGGGACCTACGAGCAGTACTTC	13	.	.	TRBV25-1	TRBJ2-7
CATRTSGSSEQFF	TGTGCCACTAGGACTAGCGGGAGTAGTGAGCAGTTCTTC	13	few	TRBD2	TRBV19	TRBJ2-1
CASSFGTSGSSKNIQYF	TGTGCCAGCAGCTTCGGGACTAGCGGGAGTTCCAAAAACATTCAGTACTTC	17	many	TRBD2	TRBV7-9	TRBJ2-4
CATGLSYEQYF	TGTGCTACAGGACTCTCCTACGAGCAGTACTTC	11	few	.	TRBV28	TRBJ2-7
CASSQEGYAEAFF	TGCGCCAGCAGCCAAGAAGGGTACGCTGAAGCTTTCTTT	13	.	.	TRBV4-3	TRBJ1-1
CSVETDRQQETQYF	TGCAGCGTTGAAACGGACAGGCAACAAGAGACCCAGTACTTC	14	.	TRBD1	TRBV29-1	TRBJ2-5
CASRSARAWSDTQYF	TGTGCCAGCAGGTCAGCAAGGGCCTGGTCAGATACGCAGTATTTT	15	.	.	TRBV28	TRBJ2-3
CASSAQQGMGYQPQHF	TGTGCCAGCAGCGCCCAGCAGGGTATGGGGTATCAGCCCCAGCATTTT	16	.	.	TRBV7-2	TRBJ1-5
CASSLTSGNEQFF	TGTGCCAGCAGCTTGACTAGCGGGAATGAGCAGTTCTTC	13	.	TRBD2	TRBV6-5	TRBJ2-1
CASSQDEWGLYGYTF	TGTGCCAGCAGCCAAGATGAGTGGGGGCTCTATGGCTACACCTTC	15	.	.	TRBV14	TRBJ1-2
CASSAPSAYEQFF	TGTGCCAGCAGCGCCCCTAGCGCCTATGAGCAGTTCTTC	13	.	.	TRBV13	TRBJ2-1
CATGDRLDYGYTF	TGTGCCACCGGGGACAGGTTGGACTATGGCTACACCTTC	13	.	TRBD1	TRBV28	TRBJ1-2
CASRGRGAGNTIYF	TGTGCCAGCAGGGGGCGGGGCGCTGGAAACACCATATATTTT	14	.	.	TRBV2	TRBJ1-3
CASSERRNEKLFF	TGTGCCAGCAGTGAACGCAGAAATGAAAAACTGTTTTTT	13	.	.	TRBV2	TRBJ1-4
CASSQSQGSGELFF	TGCGCCAGCAGCCAATCACAGGGGTCAGGGGAGCTGTTTTTT	14	.	TRBD1	TRBV4-1	TRBJ2-2
CASSEARGGTGELFF	TGTGCCAGCAGTGAGGCCAGGGGAGGTACCGGGGAGCTGTTTTTT	15	.	.	TRBV6-1	TRBJ2-2
CSVSGQGSPEQYF	TGCAGCGTATCGGGACAGGGATCTCCCGAGCAGTACTTC	13	few	TRBD1	TRBV29-1	TRBJ2-7
CASSLQGSEQYF	TGTGCCAGCAGCTTACAGGGTAGCGAGCAGTACTTC	12	.	.	TRBV7-2	TRBJ2-7
CSVETTTQETQYF	TGCAGCGTTGAAACGACCACTCAAGAGACCCAGTACTTC	13	.	.	TRBV29-1	TRBJ2-5
CASSLWSLNSPLHF	TGTGCCAGCAGCTTATGGTCCCTCAATTCACCCCTCCACTTT	14	many	.	TRBV11-2	TRBJ1-6
CASRDSGQPKNIQYF	TGTGCCAGCAGAGACTCGGGACAGCCCAAAAACATTCAGTACTTC	15	.	TRBD1	TRBV6-1	TRBJ2-4
CATSPELLSYGYTF	TGTGCCACCAGCCCAGAACTCCTATCCTATGGCTACACCTTC	14	.	.	TRBV15	TRBJ1-2
CASKAFSQYNEQFF	TGTGCCAGCAAAGCTTTCTCCCAGTACAATGAGCAGTTCTTC	14	.	.	TRBV5-8	TRBJ2-1
CASSEIRAETQYF	TGTGCCAGCAGTGAAATCAGGGCGGAGACCCAGTACTTC	13	.	.	TRBV2	TRBJ2-5
CASSAPPTEAFF	TGTGCCAGCAGCGCACCCCCCACTGAAGCTTTCTTT	12	.	.	TRBV9	TRBJ1-1
CASSYSGMINEQYF	TGTGCCAGCAGTTACAGTGGCATGATTAACGAGCAGTACTTC	14	.	.	TRBV6-5	TRBJ2-7
CAWSSRIRASYTF	TGTGCCTGGAGCTCCAGGATCCGGGCTAGCTACACCTTC	13	.	.	TRBV30	TRBJ1-2
CASSLASGGPNEQFF	TGTGCCAGCAGCTTGGCTAGCGGGGGACCCAATGAGCAGTTCTTC	15	.	TRBD2	TRBV5-4	TRBJ2-1
CASSPGDRISYEQYF	TGTGCCAGCTCACCGGGGGACAGGATATCTTACGAGCAGTACTTC	15	medium-sized	TRBD1	TRBV18	TRBJ2-7
CASSLTSTGTNSPLHF	TGTGCCAGCAGTTTAACTTCAACAGGGACCAATTCACCCCTCCACTTT	16	.	.	TRBV6-5	TRBJ1-6
CASSGQNERNEQFF	TGTGCCAGCTCCGGACAAAATGAGCGCAATGAGCAGTTCTTC	14	once	.	TRBV18	TRBJ2-1
CASMGTSGLATNEKLFF	TGTGCCAGCATGGGGACAAGTGGGCTTGCAACTAATGAAAAACTGTTTTTT	17	.	.	TRBV2	TRBJ1-4
CASSFFLRVDGNTIYF	TGTGCCAGCAGCTTCTTTCTCAGGGTAGATGGAAACACCATATATTTT	16	.	.	TRBV7-2	TRBJ1-3
CASSDKVNGSYNEQFF	TGTGCCAGCAGTGATAAGGTGAATGGGTCCTACAATGAGCAGTTCTTC	16	.	.	TRBV25-1	TRBJ2-1
CASSVDGGVFPYEQYF	TGTGCCAGCAGCGTAGACGGCGGGGTATTCCCTTACGAGCAGTACTTC	16	once	.	TRBV9	TRBJ2-7
CASSLDSRVRSVQYF	TGTGCCAGCAGCTTGGATAGCAGGGTCCGGTCAGTGCAGTACTTC	15	.	.	TRBV5-6	TRBJ2-5
CASSLYGPNSGNTIYF	TGCGCCAGCAGCCTATACGGACCGAACTCTGGAAACACCATATATTTT	16	.	.	TRBV5-1	TRBJ1-3